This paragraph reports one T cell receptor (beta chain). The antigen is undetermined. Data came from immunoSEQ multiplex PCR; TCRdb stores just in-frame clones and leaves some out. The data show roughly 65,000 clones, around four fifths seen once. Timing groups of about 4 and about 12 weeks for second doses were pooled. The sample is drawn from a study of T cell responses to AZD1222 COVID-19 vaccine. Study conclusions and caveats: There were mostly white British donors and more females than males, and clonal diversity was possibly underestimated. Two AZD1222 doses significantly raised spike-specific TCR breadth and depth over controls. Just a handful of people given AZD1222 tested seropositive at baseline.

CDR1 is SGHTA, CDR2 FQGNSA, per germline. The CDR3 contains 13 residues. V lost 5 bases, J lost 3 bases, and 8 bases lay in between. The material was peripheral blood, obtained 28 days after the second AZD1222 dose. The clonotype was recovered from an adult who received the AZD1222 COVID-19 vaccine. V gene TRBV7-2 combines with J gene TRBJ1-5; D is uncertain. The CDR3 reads CASSVILNQPQHF. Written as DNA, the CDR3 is TGTGCCAGCAGCGTTATACTCAATCAGCCCCAGCATTTT.